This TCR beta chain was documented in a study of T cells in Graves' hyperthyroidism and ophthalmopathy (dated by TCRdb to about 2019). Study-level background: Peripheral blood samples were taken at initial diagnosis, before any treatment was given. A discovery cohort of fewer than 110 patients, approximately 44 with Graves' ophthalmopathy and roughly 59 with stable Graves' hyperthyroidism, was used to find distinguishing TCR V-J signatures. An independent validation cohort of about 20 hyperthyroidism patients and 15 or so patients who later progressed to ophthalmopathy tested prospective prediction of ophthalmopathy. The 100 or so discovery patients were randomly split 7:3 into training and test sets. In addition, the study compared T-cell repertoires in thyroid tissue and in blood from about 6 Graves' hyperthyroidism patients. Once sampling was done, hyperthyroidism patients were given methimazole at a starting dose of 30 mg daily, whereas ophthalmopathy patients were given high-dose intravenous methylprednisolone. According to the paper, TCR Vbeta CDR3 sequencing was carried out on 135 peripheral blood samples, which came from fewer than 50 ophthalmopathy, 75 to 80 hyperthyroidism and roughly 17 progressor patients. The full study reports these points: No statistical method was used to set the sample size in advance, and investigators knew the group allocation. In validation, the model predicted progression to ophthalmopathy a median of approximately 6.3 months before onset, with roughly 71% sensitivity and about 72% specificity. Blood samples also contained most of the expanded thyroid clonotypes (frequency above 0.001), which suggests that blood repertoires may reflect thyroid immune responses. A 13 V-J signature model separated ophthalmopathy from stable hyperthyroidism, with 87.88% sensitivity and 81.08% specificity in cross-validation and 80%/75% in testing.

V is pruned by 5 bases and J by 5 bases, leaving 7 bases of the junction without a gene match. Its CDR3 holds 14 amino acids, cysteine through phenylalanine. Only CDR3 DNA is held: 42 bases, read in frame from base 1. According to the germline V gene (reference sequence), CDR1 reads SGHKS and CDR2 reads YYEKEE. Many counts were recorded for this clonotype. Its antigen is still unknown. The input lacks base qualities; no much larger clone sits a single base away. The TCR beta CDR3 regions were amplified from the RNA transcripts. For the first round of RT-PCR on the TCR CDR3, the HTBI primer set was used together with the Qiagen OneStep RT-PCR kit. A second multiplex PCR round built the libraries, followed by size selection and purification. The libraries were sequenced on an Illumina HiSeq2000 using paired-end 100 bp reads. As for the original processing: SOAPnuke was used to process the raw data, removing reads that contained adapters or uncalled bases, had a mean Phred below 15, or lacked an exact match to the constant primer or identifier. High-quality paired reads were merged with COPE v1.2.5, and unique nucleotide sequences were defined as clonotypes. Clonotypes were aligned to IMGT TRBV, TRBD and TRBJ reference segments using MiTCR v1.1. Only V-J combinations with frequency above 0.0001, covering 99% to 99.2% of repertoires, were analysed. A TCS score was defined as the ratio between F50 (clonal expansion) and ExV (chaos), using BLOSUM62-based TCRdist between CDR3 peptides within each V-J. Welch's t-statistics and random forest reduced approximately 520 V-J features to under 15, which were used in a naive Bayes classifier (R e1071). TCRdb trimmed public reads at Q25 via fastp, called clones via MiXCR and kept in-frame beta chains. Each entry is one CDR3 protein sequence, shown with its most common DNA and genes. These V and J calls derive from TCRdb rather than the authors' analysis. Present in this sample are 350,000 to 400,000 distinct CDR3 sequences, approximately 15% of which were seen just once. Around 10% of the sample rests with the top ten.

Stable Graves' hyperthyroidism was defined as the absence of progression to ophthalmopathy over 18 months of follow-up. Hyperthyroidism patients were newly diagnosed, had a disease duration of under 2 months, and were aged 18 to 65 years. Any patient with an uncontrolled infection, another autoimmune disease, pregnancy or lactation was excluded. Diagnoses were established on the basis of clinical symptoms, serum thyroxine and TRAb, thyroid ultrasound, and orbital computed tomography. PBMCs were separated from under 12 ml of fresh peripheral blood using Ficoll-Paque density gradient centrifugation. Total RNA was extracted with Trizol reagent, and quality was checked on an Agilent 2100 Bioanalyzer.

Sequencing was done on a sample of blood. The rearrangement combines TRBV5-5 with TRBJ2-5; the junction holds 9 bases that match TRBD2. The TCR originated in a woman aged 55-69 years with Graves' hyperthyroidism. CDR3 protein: CASRIGTSGETQYF. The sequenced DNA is TGTGCCAGCAGAATAGGAACTAGCGGGGAGACCCAGTACTTC.